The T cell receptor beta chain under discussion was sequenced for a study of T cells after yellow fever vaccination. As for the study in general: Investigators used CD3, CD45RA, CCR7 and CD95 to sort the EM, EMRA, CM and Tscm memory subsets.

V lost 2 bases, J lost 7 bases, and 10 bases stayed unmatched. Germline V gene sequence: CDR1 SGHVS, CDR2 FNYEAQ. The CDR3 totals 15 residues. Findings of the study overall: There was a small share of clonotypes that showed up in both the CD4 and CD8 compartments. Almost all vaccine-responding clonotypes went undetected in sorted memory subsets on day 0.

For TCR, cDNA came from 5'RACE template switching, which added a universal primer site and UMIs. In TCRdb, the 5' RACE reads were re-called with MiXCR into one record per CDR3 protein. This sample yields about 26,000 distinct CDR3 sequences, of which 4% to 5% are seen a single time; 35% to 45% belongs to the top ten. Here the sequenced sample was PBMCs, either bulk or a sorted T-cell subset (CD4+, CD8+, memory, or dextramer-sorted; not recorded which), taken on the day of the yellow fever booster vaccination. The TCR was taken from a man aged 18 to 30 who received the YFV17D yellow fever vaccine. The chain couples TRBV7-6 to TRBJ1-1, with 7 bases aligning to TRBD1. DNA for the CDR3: TGTGCCAGCAGCTTACAAAGGGACAGCTACAGTGAAGCTTTCTTT. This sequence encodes CASSLQRDSYSEAFF.